A selection of T cell receptor beta chains follows, all from one sample in a study of control samples from healthy donors and cancer patients. TCRdb's copy holds only in-frame clones and misses some; the assay was immunoSEQ multiplex PCR. The profile shows 130,000 to 150,000 clones, around 90% of them singletons. Sequenced material: blood. The receptors stem from a man aged 25-40 years in good health. Each CDR3 is given with its conserved first and last residue. D genes are given only for firm matches.

cdr3_aa,j_call,d_call,v_call
CASSYSDRGGNTIYF,TRBJ1-3,TRBD1,TRBV6-6
CASTGRLYGYTF,TRBJ1-2,NA,TRBV2
CASSQGDRVGEQFF,TRBJ2-1,TRBD1,TRBV14
CASSDLGTHTEAFF,TRBJ1-1,NA,TRBV27
CAISGGQGRGNTIYF,TRBJ1-3,TRBD1,TRBV10-3
CAWIRNLGSPLHF,TRBJ1-6,NA,TRBV30
CASSGPRGGSYEQYF,TRBJ2-7,NA,TRBV28
CAWSGGQVREQYF,TRBJ2-7,TRBD1,TRBV30
CASRPRVGTAFF,TRBJ1-1,NA,TRBV2
CASLPGDSHEQYF,TRBJ2-7,NA,TRBV5-5
CASSLMGTAIQETQYF,TRBJ2-5,NA,TRBV18
CASSKGILAGDLYEQYF,TRBJ2-7,NA,TRBV21-1
CASSRDRGFSEQFF,TRBJ2-1,TRBD1,TRBV6-4
CASTLERLSYNEQFF,TRBJ2-1,NA,TRBV28
CAVQGGNFYEQYF,TRBJ2-7,NA,TRBV10-2
CASSQTEYEQYF,TRBJ2-7,NA,TRBV18
CASSSPGTSGKFGIYNEQFF,TRBJ2-1,TRBD2,TRBV2
CASSSISYDRPAVF,TRBJ1-4,NA,TRBV11-2
CASSLKNNEQFF,TRBJ2-1,NA,TRBV6-5
CASSYGGEAFF,TRBJ1-1,NA,TRBV6-5
CAWSAFNGYTF,TRBJ1-2,NA,TRBV30
CASSPQAVGGYTF,TRBJ1-2,NA,TRBV28
CASSLNIREGEQFF,TRBJ2-1,NA,TRBV7-9
CASSLAWGKPLNQETQYF,TRBJ2-5,NA,TRBV28
CASSENGGLDSYNEQFF,TRBJ2-1,NA,TRBV2
CASSLGGQGDEQFF,TRBJ2-1,TRBD1,TRBV11-1
CASSLMGGSSYNEQFF,TRBJ2-1,TRBD2,TRBV7-3
CASSRGTAQETQYF,TRBJ2-5,TRBD1,TRBV5-1
CASSSLEPGGNTGELFF,TRBJ2-2,TRBD1,TRBV11-3
CASSSQTSGSYEQYF,TRBJ2-7,TRBD2,TRBV5-4
CATSRGLYTDTQYF,TRBJ2-3,NA,TRBV15
CASGSAWFAEAFF,TRBJ1-1,NA,TRBV28
CASSSRDRAPEAFF,TRBJ1-1,TRBD1,TRBV11-3
CASERGINTGELFF,TRBJ2-2,NA,TRBV25-1
CASRTSGKEYNEQFF,TRBJ2-1,TRBD2,TRBV10-2
CASTRTVNTEAFF,TRBJ1-1,NA,TRBV19
CAWSVSPGVETQYF,TRBJ2-5,NA,TRBV30
CASRSGTGVSLGYTF,TRBJ1-2,TRBD1,TRBV28
CASSFGTVAVEQYF,TRBJ2-7,NA,TRBV5-4
CASSPGPYNEQFF,TRBJ2-1,NA,TRBV11-3
CASSERGGVYGYTF,TRBJ1-2,NA,TRBV25-1
CASSLSLAGDYTGELFF,TRBJ2-2,TRBD2,TRBV28
CAWRPALETQYF,TRBJ2-5,NA,TRBV30
CASKAGDLHNEQFF,TRBJ2-1,TRBD2,TRBV28
CASSSSRGRPGPDEQFF,TRBJ2-1,NA,TRBV28
CASKTPDRDYGYTF,TRBJ1-2,TRBD1,TRBV19
CASRALATDTQYF,TRBJ2-3,NA,TRBV6-5
CASSLRAGGVYEQYF,TRBJ2-7,TRBD2,TRBV27
CASSGLAGVMFGEQFF,TRBJ2-1,TRBD2,TRBV2
CASSVVVGGLAVSEQFF,TRBJ2-1,TRBD2,TRBV9